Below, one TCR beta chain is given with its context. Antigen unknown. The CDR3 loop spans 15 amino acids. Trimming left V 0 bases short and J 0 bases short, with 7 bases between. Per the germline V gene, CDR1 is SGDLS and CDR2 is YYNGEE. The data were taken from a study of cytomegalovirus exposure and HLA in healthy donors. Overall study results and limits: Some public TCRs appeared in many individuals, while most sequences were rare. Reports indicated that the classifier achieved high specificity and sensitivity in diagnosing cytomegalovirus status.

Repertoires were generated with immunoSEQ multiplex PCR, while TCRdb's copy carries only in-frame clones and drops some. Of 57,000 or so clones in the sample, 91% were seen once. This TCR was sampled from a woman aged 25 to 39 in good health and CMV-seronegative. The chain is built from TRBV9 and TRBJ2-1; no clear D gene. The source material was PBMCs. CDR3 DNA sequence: TGTGCCAGCAGCGTAGAACCGAGCTCCTACAATGAGCAGTTCTTC. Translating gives CASSVEPSSYNEQFF.